One and the same sample provided the 9 T cell receptor beta chains below, sequenced in a study of blood T cell repertoires in COVID-19. Sequencing was performed with immunoSEQ multiplex PCR; in TCRdb, only in-frame clones are kept and a portion is missing. This table has some 27,000 clones, about 80% appearing once. Input material: peripheral blood. All receptors derive from a man between 70 and 80 years old with acute or convalescent COVID-19.

The V call is TRBV7-9, the J call TRBJ1-5; D unclear. The CDR3 length is 12 residues. CDR1 SEHNR and CDR2 FQNEAQ come from the germline V gene (reference sequence). Trimming stripped 4 bases from V and 7 bases from J, with 8 bases between. This CDR3 is CASSSHAQPQHF. CDR3 DNA sequence: TGTGCCAGCAGCTCACACGCCCAGCCCCAGCATTTT.

The chain carries TRBV2 and TRBJ2-3; D call uncertain. This CDR3 is 14 amino acids long. Germline V CDR1 and CDR2: SNHLY, FYNNEI. V gave up 3 bases and J gave up 0 bases, with 7 bases separating them. The CDR3 here is CASSDIASTDTQYF. In DNA, the CDR3 is TGTGCCAGCAGTGATATAGCTAGCACAGATACGCAGTATTTT.

The chain recombines TRBV21-1 with TRBJ2-5; TRBD2, the table's D call, lacks a check against the DNA. TRBV21-1 is reported as a pseudogene. CDR3 size: 18 residues. The DNA for the CDR3 is TGTGCCAGCAGCAAAAGATTGGGAGTGACTAGTAACCAAGAGACCCAGTACTTC. Encoded protein: CASSKRLGVTSNQETQYF.

This clone showed up just a few times. V is TRBV18 and J is TRBJ1-4; 8 bases fit TRBD1. The CDR3 totals 13 residues. The germline CDR1 and CDR2 sequences are KGHSH and LQKENI. Trimming at V came to 3 bases and at J to 6 bases, leaving 0 bases not matched to a gene. CDR3 protein: CASSPGQDEKLFF. CDR3 DNA: TGTGCCAGCTCACCGGGACAGGATGAAAAACTGTTTTTT.

The genes are TRBV7-2 and TRBJ1-3; no clear D gene. The ends were cut back, 4 bases at V and 0 bases at J, with 13 bases in the middle. CDR1 SGHTA and CDR2 FQGNSA come from the germline V gene. This CDR3 is built from 16 residues. In DNA, the CDR3 is TGTGCCAGCAGCTCTACGCCGCAAAGCTCTGGAAACACCATATATTTT. Translated, it gives CASSSTPQSSGNTIYF.

The chain joins TRBV12-3 or TRBV12-4 to TRBJ1-1; D is undetermined. This CDR3 region has 13 residues. Between the trimmed V and J ends, which lost 3 bases and 7 bases, there was a span of 12 bases. The CDR3 DNA reads TGTGCCAGCAGTTTCGCGGGCAGGCGTGAAGCTTTCTTT. Amino acids: CASSFAGRREAFF.

The chain has TRBV29-1 and TRBJ2-1; 9 bases are a match to TRBD2. Germline-derived CDR1 and CDR2 are SQVTM and ANQGSEA. CDR3 length: 14 residues. The V segment lost 4 bases and the J segment 3 bases; nucleotides outside the gene matches: 4. This CDR3 is CSVGLADYYNEQFF. The CDR3 DNA sequence: TGCAGCGTTGGACTAGCGGATTACTACAATGAGCAGTTCTTC.

This clone was seen a handful of times. This CDR3 reads CASSQQGDYGYTF. The DNA for the CDR3 is TGTGCCAGCAGCCAACAGGGGGACTATGGCTACACCTTC. The chain has TRBV3-1 (or the pseudogene TRBV3-2) and TRBJ1-2; the match to TRBD1 covers 7 bases. The CDR3 contains 13 residues. V shed 2 bases and J 3 bases; nucleotides not matched to a gene: 0. In germline, CDR1 is LGHDT, CDR2 YNNKEL (reference sequence).

The chain couples TRBV12-5 to TRBJ1-5; D is possibly TRBD1 (6 bases). This CDR3 is 14 amino acids long. V was trimmed by 7 bases and J by 4 bases, leaving 14 bases between them. Germline V gene lookup returns CDR1 LGHNT and CDR2 FRNRAP. The CDR3 region is CASAPGDLNQPQHF. The CDR3 DNA sequence: TGTGCTAGTGCGCCAGGGGACCTTAATCAGCCCCAGCATTTT.